This is a list of T cell receptor beta chains from one sample in a study of T cell responses to AZD1222 COVID-19 vaccine. The repertoire was sequenced with immunoSEQ multiplex PCR; TCRdb's copy has only in-frame clones and lacks some. The table lists roughly 180,000 clones, roughly 92% of them singletons, with under 2% in the top ten. This material consisted of peripheral blood, taken 28 days after the second AZD1222 dose. The receptors were gathered from an adult who received the AZD1222 COVID-19 vaccine. CDR3s include the opening cysteine and the closing phenylalanine or tryptophan. The D gene is left open where the match is weak. A row's size may be missing; if present it is once, few, many or a size class.

TRBJ2-5	TRBV11-2	TRBD2	-	CASSLAGGQETQYF	TGTGCCAGCAGCTTAGCGGGAGGGCAAGAGACCCAGTACTTC
TRBJ1-1	TRBV5-1	-	-	CASSVTNPLNTEAFF	TGCGCCAGCAGCGTCACAAACCCACTGAACACTGAAGCTTTCTTT
TRBJ2-3	TRBV14	-	-	CASSQDVRGTQYF	TGTGCCAGCAGCCAAGATGTGCGAGGTACGCAGTATTTT
TRBJ1-5	TRBV5-1	-	-	CASSRGDHSNQPQHF	TGCGCCAGCAGCCGCGGCGACCATAGCAATCAGCCCCAGCATTTT
TRBJ2-3	TRBV7-2	-	once	CASSSTRVRRDTQYF	TGTGCCAGCAGTTCAACAAGGGTTCGGAGAGATACGCAGTATTTT
TRBJ1-5	TRBV4-2	-	few	CASSQDSGRIGQPQHF	TGTGCCAGCAGCCAAGATTCAGGGAGAATTGGTCAGCCCCAGCATTTT
TRBJ2-3	TRBV10-1	TRBD1	-	CASSEFRQGTDTQYF	TGCGCCAGCAGTGAGTTCCGACAGGGAACAGATACGCAGTATTTT
TRBJ1-1	TRBV16	TRBD1	-	CASSHGQGHTEAFF	TGTGCCAGCAGCCACGGACAGGGCCACACTGAAGCTTTCTTT
TRBJ2-7	TRBV2	-	-	CASSERVNSYEQYF	TGTGCCAGCAGTGAGAGGGTCAACTCCTACGAGCAGTACTTC
TRBJ2-7	TRBV28	-	once	CASSLSWNRRGLEQYF	TGTGCCAGCAGTTTGTCTTGGAACCGGAGAGGGCTCGAGCAGTACTTC
TRBJ2-1	TRBV18	TRBD2	-	CASSPGTSGGFNEQFF	TGTGCCAGCTCACCCGGGACTAGCGGGGGGTTTAATGAGCAGTTCTTC
TRBJ1-1	TRBV4-2	-	-	CASSQDSRREEAFF	TGTGCCAGCAGCCAAGATTCGCGGCGGGAGGAAGCTTTCTTT
TRBJ2-7	TRBV5-8	-	-	CASSPRRYYEQYF	TGTGCCAGCAGCCCCCGCAGGTACTACGAGCAGTACTTC
TRBJ2-1	TRBV5-1	TRBD2	once	CASSLVLAGVNNEQFF	TGCGCCAGCAGCTTGGTTCTAGCGGGAGTCAACAATGAGCAGTTCTTC
TRBJ2-7	TRBV6-5	-	few	CASSYSNGIYEQYF	TGTGCCAGCAGTTACTCGAACGGGATATACGAGCAGTACTTC
TRBJ2-5	TRBV7-8	TRBD1	-	CASSEGQHQETQYF	TGTGCCAGCAGCGAGGGACAGCACCAAGAGACCCAGTACTTC
TRBJ2-5	TRBV3-1/TRBV3-2	-	-	CASSRNAETQYF	TGTGCCAGCAGCCGCAACGCAGAGACCCAGTACTTC
TRBJ1-2	TRBV5-1	-	-	CASSSGTYGYTF	TGCGCCAGCAGCTCAGGGACCTATGGCTACACCTTC
TRBJ2-5	TRBV9	-	-	CASSVRVGARAETQYF	TGTGCCAGCAGCGTACGGGTAGGGGCTCGGGCGGAGACCCAGTACTTC
TRBJ2-1	TRBV19	TRBD2	-	CASSIISGGYNEQFF	TGTGCCAGTAGTATAATTAGCGGGGGGTACAATGAGCAGTTCTTC
TRBJ1-1	TRBV4-3	-	-	CASSQEFGGARDTEAFF	TGCGCCAGCAGCCAAGAATTCGGGGGGGCAAGGGACACTGAAGCTTTCTTT
TRBJ2-6	TRBV4-3	TRBD1	-	CASSQAGQGISGANVLTF	TGCGCCAGCAGCCAAGCCGGACAGGGGATTAGTGGGGCCAACGTCCTGACTTTC
TRBJ2-5	TRBV27	TRBD1	-	CASSKRQGALQETQYF	TGTGCCAGCAGTAAACGACAGGGGGCCCTACAAGAGACCCAGTACTTC
TRBJ1-3	TRBV15	-	-	CATSKLGTGSRNTIYF	TGTGCCACCAGCAAGTTGGGAACAGGGAGTAGAAACACCATATATTTT
TRBJ2-2	TRBV6-5	-	-	CASSGRGGYTGELFF	TGTGCCAGCAGCGGAAGGGGGGGGTACACCGGGGAGCTGTTTTTT
TRBJ1-1	TRBV4-3	-	once	CASSLWVLNTEAFF	TGCGCCAGCAGCCTCTGGGTCTTGAACACTGAAGCTTTCTTT
TRBJ1-4	TRBV5-8	-	-	CASSPTWVGNEKLFF	TGTGCCAGCAGCCCGACGTGGGTTGGCAATGAAAAACTGTTTTTT
TRBJ1-1	TRBV7-9	-	-	CASSLEVGADTEAFF	TGTGCCAGCAGCTTAGAGGTGGGGGCGGACACTGAAGCTTTCTTT
TRBJ2-3	TRBV3-1/TRBV3-2	TRBD2	once	CASSPNLAGYTDTQYF	TGTGCCAGCAGCCCCAATCTAGCGGGGTACACAGATACGCAGTATTTT
TRBJ2-3	TRBV5-1	TRBD1	-	CASSRSQGVGTDTQYF	TGCGCCAGCAGCCGTTCACAGGGGGTGGGGACAGATACGCAGTATTTT
TRBJ2-7	TRBV6-1	TRBD2	-	CASSGSSGSWSYEQYF	TGTGCCAGCAGTGGTAGTAGCGGGAGCTGGTCCTACGAGCAGTACTTC
TRBJ2-3	TRBV7-9	-	-	CASSLWRDSTDTQYF	TGTGCCAGCAGCCTCTGGCGGGATAGCACAGATACGCAGTATTTT
TRBJ1-4	TRBV5-1	TRBD1	-	CASSSGQAVGEKLFF	TGCGCCAGCAGCTCGGGACAGGCGGTCGGTGAAAAACTGTTTTTT
TRBJ1-5	TRBV19	-	-	CASSSGGGNQPQHF	TGTGCCAGTAGTAGCGGAGGTGGCAATCAGCCCCAGCATTTT
TRBJ2-5	TRBV5-1	TRBD1	few	CASKTGGAQETQYF	TGCGCCAGCAAGACAGGGGGGGCCCAAGAGACCCAGTACTTC
TRBJ1-1	TRBV3-1/TRBV3-2	-	few	CASSQGAEAFF	TGTGCCAGCAGCCAAGGGGCTGAAGCTTTCTTT
TRBJ2-6	TRBV5-1	-	-	CASSSFSGANVLTF	TGCGCCAGCAGCTCATTCTCTGGGGCCAACGTCCTGACTTTC
TRBJ1-5	TRBV2	-	-	CASSERGGNQPQHF	TGTGCCAGCAGTGAAAGAGGGGGCAATCAGCCCCAGCATTTT
TRBJ1-3	TRBV15	-	-	CATSRDGGFSGNTIYF	TGTGCCACCAGCAGAGATGGAGGATTCTCTGGAAACACCATATATTTT
TRBJ2-5	TRBV10-2	-	few	CASGVDYTAFYF	TGCGCCAGCGGGGTGGACTACACAGCCTTCTACTTC
TRBJ2-3	TRBV19	TRBD1	-	CASSYGTVLDTQYF	TGTGCCAGTAGTTACGGGACAGTTTTAGATACGCAGTATTTT
TRBJ1-1	TRBV12-2	-	-	CASRLGCIEGHPNTEAFF	TGTGCAAGTCGCTTAGGGTGCATAGAGGGACACCCGAACACTGAAGCTTTCTTT
TRBJ2-7	TRBV19	-	once	CASSPYEQYF	TGTGCCAGTAGTCCCTACGAGCAGTACTTC
TRBJ2-5	TRBV19	TRBD2	-	CASSIRGTSGGIETQYF	TGTGCCAGTAGTATTCGGGGGACTAGCGGGGGGATAGAGACCCAGTACTTC
TRBJ1-2	TRBV20-1	TRBD1	-	CSASATRGLGYGYTF	TGCAGTGCTAGTGCAACCAGGGGGCTCGGCTATGGCTACACCTTC
TRBJ2-1	TRBV5-1	TRBD2	-	CASSLGRRGSSYNEQFF	TGCGCCAGCAGCTTGGGACGGCGGGGGAGCTCCTACAATGAGCAGTTCTTC
TRBJ2-5	TRBV7-9	-	-	CASSFASLEETQYF	TGTGCCAGCAGCTTCGCCTCCCTGGAGGAGACCCAGTACTTC
TRBJ1-1	TRBV27	-	once	CASSLVPEGNTEAFF	TGTGCCAGCAGTTTGGTTCCCGAGGGGAACACTGAAGCTTTCTTT
TRBJ1-5	TRBV15	-	-	CATGGRNQPQHF	TGTGCCACCGGTGGTCGCAATCAGCCCCAGCATTTT
TRBJ2-7	TRBV11-2	-	-	CASSLIRDPYYEQYF	TGTGCCAGCAGCTTGATCCGGGACCCGTACTACGAGCAGTACTTC
TRBJ2-5	TRBV6-1	-	-	CASSESGTPLGRTQYF	TGTGCCAGCAGTGAATCGGGGACTCCTTTAGGTAGGACCCAGTACTTC